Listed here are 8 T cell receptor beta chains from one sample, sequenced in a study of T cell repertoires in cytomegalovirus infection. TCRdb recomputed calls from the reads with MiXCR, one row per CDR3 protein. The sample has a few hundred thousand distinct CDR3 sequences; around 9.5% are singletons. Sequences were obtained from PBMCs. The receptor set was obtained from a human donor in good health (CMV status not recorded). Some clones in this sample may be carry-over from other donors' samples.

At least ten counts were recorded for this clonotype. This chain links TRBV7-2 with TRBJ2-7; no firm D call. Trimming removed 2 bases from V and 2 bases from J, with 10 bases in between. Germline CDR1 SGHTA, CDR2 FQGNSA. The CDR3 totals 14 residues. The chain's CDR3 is CASSLTDLAYEQYF. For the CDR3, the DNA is TGTGCCAGCAGCTTAACGGACCTTGCCTACGAGCAGTACTTC.

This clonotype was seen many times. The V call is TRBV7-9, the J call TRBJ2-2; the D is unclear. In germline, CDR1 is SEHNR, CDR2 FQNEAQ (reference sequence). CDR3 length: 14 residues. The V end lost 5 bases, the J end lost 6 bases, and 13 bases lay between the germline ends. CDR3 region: CASSLLTWAGELFF. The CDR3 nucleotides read TGTGCCAGCAGCCTCTTAACATGGGCCGGGGAGCTGTTTTTT.

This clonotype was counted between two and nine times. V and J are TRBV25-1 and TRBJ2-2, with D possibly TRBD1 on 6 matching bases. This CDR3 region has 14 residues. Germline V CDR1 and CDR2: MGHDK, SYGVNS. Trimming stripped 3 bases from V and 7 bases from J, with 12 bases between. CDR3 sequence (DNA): TGTGCCAGCAGTGAGGGACATGTCATCGGGGAGCTGTTTTTT. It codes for CASSEGHVIGELFF.

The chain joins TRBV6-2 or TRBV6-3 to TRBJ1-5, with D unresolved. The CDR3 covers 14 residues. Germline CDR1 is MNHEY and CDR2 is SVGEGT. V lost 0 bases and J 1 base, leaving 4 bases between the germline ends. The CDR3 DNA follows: TGTGCCAGCAGTTACTCCGGGAGCAATCAGCCCCAGCATTTT. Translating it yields CASSYSGSNQPQHF.

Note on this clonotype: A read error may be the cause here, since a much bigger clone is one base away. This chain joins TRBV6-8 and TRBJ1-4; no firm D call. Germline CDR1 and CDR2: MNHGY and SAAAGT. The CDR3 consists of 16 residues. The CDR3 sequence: CASSPRTVTINEKQFF. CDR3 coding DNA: TGTGCCAGCAGTCCCCGGACCGTTACGATAAATGAAAAACAGTTTTTT.

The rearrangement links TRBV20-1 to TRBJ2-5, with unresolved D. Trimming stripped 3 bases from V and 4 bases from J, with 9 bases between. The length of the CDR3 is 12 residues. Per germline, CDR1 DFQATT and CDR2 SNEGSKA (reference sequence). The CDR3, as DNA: TGCAGTGCTAGCCCCAATGGAGAGACCCAGTACTTC. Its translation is CSASPNGETQYF.

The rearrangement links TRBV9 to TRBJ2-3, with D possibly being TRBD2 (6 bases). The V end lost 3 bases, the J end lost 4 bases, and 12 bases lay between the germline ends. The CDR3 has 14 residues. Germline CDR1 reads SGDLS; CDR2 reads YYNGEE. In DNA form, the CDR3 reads TGTGCCAGCAGCGCCCTCGGGAGCTCAGATACGCAGTATTTT. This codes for CASSALGSSDTQYF.

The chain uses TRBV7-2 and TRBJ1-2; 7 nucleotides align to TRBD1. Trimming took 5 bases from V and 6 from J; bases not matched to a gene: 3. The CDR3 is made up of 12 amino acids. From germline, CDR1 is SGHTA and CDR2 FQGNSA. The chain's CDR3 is CASSAGGDGYTF. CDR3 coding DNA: TGTGCCAGCAGCGCAGGGGGTGATGGCTACACCTTC.